This T cell receptor beta chain came from a study of human T cells and chemical hapten exposure. Time point given: patch test 1, 2 weeks after DPC sensitization. Treatment denoted: therapeutic diphenylcyclopropenone sensitization with weekly scalp DPC. Unseparated into fractions, whole blood served as the source from which total RNA was extracted. This clonotype has only a few counts. Authors' processing steps: A typical sample had 95,638 TCRs, with about 23,224 to 750,000 overall. TCRdb passed the RACE reads through MiXCR, listing each CDR3 protein once. The authors' filters were not applied to this entry. The sample has about 340,000 distinct CDR3 sequences; approximately 6.3% are singletons. The input for sequencing was whole blood, taken in connection with sensitization to the hapten diphenylcyclopropenone (DPC). The TCR comes from a woman in her late teens or twenties with alopecia areata. Some clones in this sample may be carry-over from other donors' samples.

In DNA, the CDR3 is TGTGCCATCAGTGAGAGGGAGCACGAGCAGTACTTC. It codes for CAISEREHEQYF. The rearrangement uses TRBV10-3 and TRBJ2-7; tentatively, D is TRBD2 (5 bases). The germline V gene has CDR1 ENHRY and CDR2 SYGVKD. The ends were cut back, 2 bases at V and 5 bases at J, with 7 bases in the middle. CDR3 length equals 12 residues.